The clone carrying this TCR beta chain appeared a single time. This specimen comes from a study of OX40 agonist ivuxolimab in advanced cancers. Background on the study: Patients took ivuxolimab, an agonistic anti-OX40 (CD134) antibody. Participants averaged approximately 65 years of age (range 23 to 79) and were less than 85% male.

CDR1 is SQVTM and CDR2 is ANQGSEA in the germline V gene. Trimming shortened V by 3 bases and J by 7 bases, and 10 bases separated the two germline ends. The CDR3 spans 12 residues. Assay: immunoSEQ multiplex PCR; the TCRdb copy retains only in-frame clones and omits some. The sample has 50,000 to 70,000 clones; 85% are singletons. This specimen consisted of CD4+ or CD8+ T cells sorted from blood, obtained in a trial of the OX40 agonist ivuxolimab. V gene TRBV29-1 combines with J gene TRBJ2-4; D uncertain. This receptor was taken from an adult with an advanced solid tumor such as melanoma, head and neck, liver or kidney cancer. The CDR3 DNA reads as TGCAGCGTTGACGGGCTGGGGAACATTCAGTACTTC. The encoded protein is CSVDGLGNIQYF.